The rows below give T cell receptor beta chains drawn from one sample of a study of cytomegalovirus exposure and HLA in healthy donors. Produced via immunoSEQ multiplex PCR; TCRdb's table is partial and in-frame only. The sample holds 100,000 to 120,000 clones, roughly 13% seen once. Sequencing used PBMCs. The receptors here all came from a man between 35 and 55 years old in good health and CMV-seropositive. Each CDR3 is given with its conserved first and last residue. The D gene is left open where the match is weak. For some rows the clone size is stated as once, few or many, or as a class when expanded; others skip it.

D gene	J gene	clone size	V gene	CDR3 DNA	CDR3 protein
TRBD1	TRBJ1-2	.	TRBV19	TGTGCCAGTAGAATAGGACAGGGGAACTATGGCTACACCTTC	CASRIGQGNYGYTF
TRBD1	TRBJ2-2	.	TRBV6-5	TGTGCCAGCAGTTCCTCCGGGGACAGGGGGTCCGGGGAGCTGTTTTTT	CASSSSGDRGSGELFF
TRBD1	TRBJ2-2	.	TRBV5-1	TGCGCCAGCAGCTTGGAAGGGGGCGTAGACACCGGGGAGCTGTTTTTT	CASSLEGGVDTGELFF
TRBD1	TRBJ1-2	.	TRBV19	TGTGCCAGTAGTAGACAGGGGTCGGACTATGGCTACACCTTC	CASSRQGSDYGYTF
.	TRBJ2-1	.	TRBV12-5	TGTGCTAGTGGTTCCAACGGAAGGAGGAATGAGCAGTTCTTC	CASGSNGRRNEQFF
TRBD1	TRBJ1-1	few	TRBV27	TGTGCCAGCAGTCTGGGACAGGGTGGGGTAACTGAAGCTTTCTTT	CASSLGQGGVTEAFF
TRBD2	TRBJ2-7	few	TRBV9	TGTGCCAGCAGCCGTGGACTAGCGGGAGCCACAAATAGCGAGCAGTACTTC	CASSRGLAGATNSEQYF
.	TRBJ2-1	.	TRBV6-5	TGTGCCGGCAGCCTCTTTGGCGGCCACAATGAGCAGTTCTTC	CAGSLFGGHNEQFF
.	TRBJ1-5	.	TRBV7-8	TGTGCCAGCAGCGTCAGGGAGGGGTTCTGGCAGCCCCAGCATTTT	CASSVREGFWQPQHF
TRBD1	TRBJ1-2	.	TRBV2	TGTGCCAGCACACCGGGACAGGGGCTGTATGGCTACACCTTC	CASTPGQGLYGYTF
TRBD2	TRBJ2-3	.	TRBV18	TGTGCCAGCTCACCACCGGGACTAACCCAAGATACGCAGTATTTT	CASSPPGLTQDTQYF
.	TRBJ1-2	few	TRBV28	TGTGCCAGCAGTCCTCCACAGGGACTAAGCAGTGGCTACACCTTC	CASSPPQGLSSGYTF
TRBD2	TRBJ2-7	few	TRBV28	TGTGCCAGCAGAGACCCTCACCTAGCGGGAGATTATCACGAGCAGTACTTC	CASRDPHLAGDYHEQYF
.	TRBJ1-2	.	TRBV5-6	TGTGCCAGCAGCCAGGGCCACTATGGCTACACCTTC	CASSQGHYGYTF
.	TRBJ2-7	.	TRBV28	TGTGCCAGCAGTTGGTCCACTTACGAGCAGTACTTC	CASSWSTYEQYF
TRBD2	TRBJ2-1	few	TRBV6-4	TGTGCCAGCAGTAAAGGGACTAGCCCCAATGAGCAGTTCTTC	CASSKGTSPNEQFF
TRBD2	TRBJ2-2	.	TRBV10-3	TGTGCCATCAGCAGCGGGAGTAACACCGGGGAGCTGTTTTTT	CAISSGSNTGELFF
TRBD2	TRBJ2-3	.	TRBV12-5	TGTGCTAGTGGTTTTGGACTAGCGGAAGGTACGCAGTATTTT	CASGFGLAEGTQYF
.	TRBJ1-1	.	TRBV5-6	TGTGCCAGCAGTTCCCCAGGGGTTACTGAAGCTTTCTTT	CASSSPGVTEAFF
TRBD2	TRBJ2-7	few	TRBV7-2	TGTGCCAGCAGCTGGGGGGCTAGCGGGAGTTACGAGCAGTACTTC	CASSWGASGSYEQYF
TRBD1	TRBJ1-4	few	TRBV29-1	TGCAGCGCGGGCACCGGGACAGCTAATGAAAAACTGTTTTTT	CSAGTGTANEKLFF
.	TRBJ2-2	few	TRBV7-9	TGTGCCAGCAGCTTATCTGCGGATATGAGGTCCGGGGAGCTGTTTTTT	CASSLSADMRSGELFF
.	TRBJ2-5	few	TRBV30	TGTGCCTGGGGGCCCCTCCGAGAGACCCAGTACTTC	CAWGPLRETQYF
.	TRBJ2-3	.	TRBV27	TGTGCCAGCCAGGGGCCAGATACGCAGTATTTT	CASQGPDTQYF
.	TRBJ2-3	few	TRBV18	TGTGCCAGCTCACCCGTCCAGCGGAGCACAGATACGCAGTATTTT	CASSPVQRSTDTQYF
.	TRBJ2-3	few	TRBV5-4	TGTGCCAGCAGCGCCCCTAGCGACAGCACAGATACGCAGTATTTT	CASSAPSDSTDTQYF
.	TRBJ1-2	few	TRBV5-1	TGCGCCAGCAGCTTGAGAAGGGCGGGAGCTAACTATGGCTACACCTTC	CASSLRRAGANYGYTF
TRBD1	TRBJ2-5	.	TRBV6-5	TGTGCCAGCACGGACAGGGTATTAGAGACCCAGTACTTC	CASTDRVLETQYF
TRBD2	TRBJ2-2	.	TRBV4-3	TGCGCCAGCAGCCAGGGGACTAGCGGTAACACCGGGGAGCTGTTTTTT	CASSQGTSGNTGELFF
TRBD2	TRBJ2-2	few	TRBV25-1	TGTGCCAGCAGCGCCTCTAGCGGGCTTAACACCGGGGAGCTGTTTTTT	CASSASSGLNTGELFF
TRBD1	TRBJ1-1	few	TRBV6-1	TGTGCCAGCAGTAGCGGACAGGGAGGCACTGAAGCTTTCTTT	CASSSGQGGTEAFF
TRBD1	TRBJ1-2	few	TRBV6-1	TGTGCCAGCAGTGAAGGGGACAGGGTTGGTTATGGCTACACCTTC	CASSEGDRVGYGYTF
.	TRBJ2-1	.	TRBV11-3	TGTGCCAGCAGCCCAGGGGCGGGGGTACATAACGATGAGCAGTTCTTC	CASSPGAGVHNDEQFF
.	TRBJ2-1	few	TRBV29-1	TGCAGCGCATCAGCGGGTGGGAATGAGCAGTTCTTC	CSASAGGNEQFF
TRBD1	TRBJ1-1	.	TRBV4-1	TGCGCCAGCAGCCCCCGGGGACAGCTTGAAGCTTTCTTT	CASSPRGQLEAFF
TRBD2	TRBJ2-3	few	TRBV10-3	TGTGCCATCAGTGAGTATCGGGAGGAGCCAGATACGCAGTATTTT	CAISEYREEPDTQYF
TRBD1	TRBJ1-5	.	TRBV6-5	TGTGCCAGCAGTGAACGACAGGGGGCTCAGCCCCAGCATTTT	CASSERQGAQPQHF
.	TRBJ1-5	.	TRBV10-3	TGTGCCATCAGTGAGGTAGATAATAGCAATCAGCCCCAGCATTTT	CAISEVDNSNQPQHF
.	TRBJ1-1	few	TRBV10-1	TGCGCCAGCAGCTACAAACCCACCGAGGCTGAAGCTTTCTTT	CASSYKPTEAEAFF
.	TRBJ1-5	few	TRBV6-5	TGTGCCAGCAGTCTCCGGGAGAGCAATCAGCCCCAGCATTTT	CASSLRESNQPQHF
TRBD2	TRBJ2-1	few	TRBV9	TGTGCCAGCAGCCGGTCCGGTTCACTAGCGGGAATCGATGAGCAGTTCTTC	CASSRSGSLAGIDEQFF
.	TRBJ1-5	few	TRBV4-1	TGCGCCAGCAGCTATACGTCCGGGACAATCGGTCAGCCCCAGCATTTT	CASSYTSGTIGQPQHF